The 14 T cell receptor beta chains below all came from one sample that was sequenced in a study of Ad26.COV2.S vaccination and SARS-CoV-2 variants (TCRdb year 2021). What the treatment or condition label conveys for this sample: 15 to 20 received Ad26.COV2.S at low or high dose, single or two shots; 5 received placebo; per-sample allocation not given. For vaccine and placebo recipients, repertoires were sequenced using samples collected on day 63 after the first injection. The protocol used for the library was the immunoSEQ multiplex PCR assay. As stored in TCRdb, this immuneACCESS dataset retains in-frame rearrangements with V and J assigned. A fraction of the clones does not appear; measured against another copy, unresolved V genes explain less than half of the discrepancy, and the remainder lacks a known reason. The sample yields roughly 350,000 clones; about 87% were counted once. The top ten hold around 5.8% of the sample.

The source material was peripheral blood, sampled in a trial of Ad26.COV2.S vaccine versus placebo. These receptors were taken from a person between 18 and 65 years old who received the Ad26.COV2.S COVID-19 vaccine or a placebo.

The gene calls are TRBV28 and TRBJ1-4; TRBD1 matches 9 bases. From germline, CDR1 is MDHEN and CDR2 SYDVKM. The CDR3 spans 15 residues. After removal of 2 bases from V and 4 bases from J, the junction contained 2 bases not matched to a gene. Here the CDR3 reads CASSLGGQGNEKLFF. Written as DNA, the CDR3 is TGTGCCAGCAGTTTAGGGGGACAGGGTAATGAAAAACTGTTTTTT. The whole variable domain, filled in from reference TRBV28 and TRBJ1-4, reads DVKVTQSSRYLVKRTGEKVFLECVQDMDHENMFWYRQDPGLGLRLIYFSYDVKMKEKGDIPEGYSVSREKKERFSLILESASTNQTSMYLCASSLGGQGNEKLFFGSGTQLSVL.

The CDR3 DNA follows: TGTGCCAGCAGCTTAGCTCCGGACAGGGGGCACGAGCAGTACTTC. This codes for CASSLAPDRGHEQYF. The rearrangement joins TRBV13 to TRBJ2-7; 11 nucleotides agree with TRBD1. The J segment lost 5 bases and the V segment lost 1 base, leaving 4 bases of the junction unmatched. CDR3 length: 15 amino acids. Germline-derived CDR1 and CDR2 are PRHDT and FYEKMQ (reference sequence).

This sequence joins TRBV10-2 and TRBJ2-7; 7 nucleotides line up with TRBD1. The V gene's germline CDR1 is WSHSY and CDR2 SAAADI. The V gene end was trimmed by 6 bases and the J gene end by 0 bases; junction bases not matched to a gene: 8. CDR3 length equals 15 residues. The CDR3 reads CASSTQGGGSYEQYF. CDR3 sequence (DNA): TGCGCCAGCAGCACACAAGGGGGCGGCTCCTACGAGCAGTACTTC.

The chain links TRBV7-3 to TRBJ2-3, with a weak D call TRBD2 (5 bases). The CDR3 is made up of 16 amino acids. V was pared by 1 base and J by 6 bases, with 17 bases between. Germline V CDR1 and CDR2: SGHTA, FQGTGA. CDR3 nucleotide sequence: TGTGCCAGCAGCTTAAAAGGGAGATCTATTTTGGATACGCAGTATTTT. Its translation: CASSLKGRSILDTQYF.

This chain joins TRBV19 and TRBJ2-7; D perhaps matches TRBD2 (5 bases). Trimming took off 2 bases at V and 5 bases at J, with 10 bases between the two ends. The CDR3 loop spans 13 amino acids. Germline V gene lookup returns CDR1 LNHDA and CDR2 SQIVND (reference sequence). CDR3: CASSINVRDEQYF. CDR3 sequence (DNA): TGTGCCAGTAGTATAAACGTGCGGGACGAGCAGTACTTC.

This chain uses TRBV7-2 with TRBJ1-2; D might be TRBD1 (5 bases). Deletions cut 0 bases from V and 6 bases from J, with 11 bases between. The CDR3 is 14 residues long. Per germline, CDR1 SGHTA and CDR2 FQGNSA. CDR3 sequence reads: CASSLAGVRDGYTF. CDR3 DNA sequence: TGTGCCAGCAGCTTAGCGGGGGTGAGGGATGGCTACACCTTC.

The chain uses TRBV5-5 and TRBJ1-4, with 8 bases that match TRBD1. The V and J ends lost 4 bases and 8 bases, in that order; junction bases with no gene match: 19. The germline V gene encodes CDR1 SGHKS and CDR2 YYEKEE (reference sequence). This CDR3 is 18 amino acids long. The CDR3 is CASSPGFSRTGLGEKLFF. CDR3 sequence (DNA): TGTGCCAGCAGCCCGGGGTTTAGCCGGACAGGGCTAGGAGAAAAACTGTTTTTT. The full variable domain, its missing parts supplied by reference TRBV5-5 and TRBJ1-4, is DAGVTQSPTHLIKTRGQQVTLRCSPISGHKSVSWYQQVLGQGPQFIFQYYEKEERGRGNFPDRFSARQFPNYSSELNVNALLLGDSALYLCASSPGFSRTGLGEKLFFGSGTQLSVL.

The CDR3 DNA reads TGTGCCAGCAGCTTGTACAGGGAAATAAACACTGAAGCTTTCTTT. This sequence encodes CASSLYREINTEAFF. The V and J genes are TRBV7-3 and TRBJ1-1; D perhaps matches TRBD1 (6 bases). The germline gives CDR1 SGHTA, CDR2 FQGTGA. V lost 3 bases, J lost 2 bases, and 13 bases lay in between. The CDR3 has 15 residues.

The rearrangement joins TRBV19 to TRBJ2-2; D might be TRBD1 or TRBD2, each matching 6 bases. Germline V gene lookup returns CDR1 LNHDA and CDR2 SQIVND (reference sequence). The CDR3 sequence is 15 residues long. With 7 bases removed from V and 0 bases from J, the gap between germline ends came to 12 bases. The CDR3 nucleotides read TGTGCCAGTAAGGCCGGGGGCGCGAACACCGGGGAGCTGTTTTTT. Protein: CASKAGGANTGELFF.

A few counts support this clone. V gene TRBV20-1 combines with J gene TRBJ1-2; a weak D match, TRBD1 (5 bases). CDR1 and CDR2 from the germline V gene are DFQATT and SNEGSKA (reference sequence). The CDR3 runs to 16 residues. V lost 3 bases and J lost 5, with 22 bases in between. The CDR3 DNA sequence: TGCAGTGCTAGTATTGGCCGGGGCGGAGCCGCTTATGGCTACACCTTC. Residues: CSASIGRGGAAYGYTF.

This clone was counted between two and nine times. J is TRBJ1-1 and V is TRBV6-2 or TRBV6-3; TRBD1 agrees at 8 bases. There are 13 residues in the CDR3. CDR1 is MNHEY and CDR2 is SVGEGT in the germline V gene. Trimming cost V 6 bases and J 10 bases; bases outside gene matches: 10. CDR3 residues: CASSEPFDRGAFF. The CDR3 DNA reads TGTGCCAGCAGCGAACCGTTCGACAGGGGAGCTTTCTTT.

This clone is a singleton in its sample. The gene calls are TRBV7-3 and TRBJ2-1; no definite D call. The CDR3 runs 12 residues. V gave up 4 bases and J gave up 11 bases, with 12 bases separating them. The germline gives CDR1 SGHTA, CDR2 FQGTGA. Here the CDR3 DNA reads TGTGCCAGCAGCTCCCCAAGAGGCAAGCAGTTCTTC. It is translated as CASSSPRGKQFF.

Only one count was recorded for this clone. The V and J genes are TRBV5-1 and TRBJ2-5, with 12 bases aligning to TRBD2. Germline-derived CDR1 and CDR2 are SGHRS and YFSETQ. V lost 8 bases and J lost 7; bases outside the gene matches: 9. The CDR3 is 14 amino acids. CDR3 protein: CASRTSGTLRTQYF. CDR3 DNA: TGCGCCAGTAGGACTAGCGGGACCCTTAGGACCCAGTACTTC.

The genes are TRBV4-3 and TRBJ1-1; weak D call: TRBD1 (5 bases). CDR1 is LGHNA and CDR2 is YSLEER in the germline V gene. This CDR3 spans 14 amino acids. Between the trimmed V and J ends, which lost 0 bases and 10 bases, there was a span of 15 bases. CDR3 in DNA: TGCGCCAGCAGCCAAGATGGGTGGGGGACCCCAGCTTTCTTT. It yields the protein CASSQDGWGTPAFF.